This T cell receptor beta chain was sequenced in a study of blood T cells in healthy people across ages. The V gene's germline CDR1 is SNHLY and CDR2 FYNNEI. The CDR3 is 11 residues long. Trimming took off 8 bases at V and 5 bases at J, with 10 bases between the two ends. It was with a sample-barcoded 5' primer and a J-beta primer mix that a second PCR of roughly 7 to 12 cycles was run. MiXCR, run by TCRdb on the 5' RACE reads, gives a single entry per CDR3 protein. The sample records 540,000 or so distinct CDR3 sequences, 45% to 55% being singletons. This clonotype was seen only a few times. The chain links TRBV2 to TRBJ2-7, with no clear D. The sequence was obtained from a man at least 80 years old in good health. Sample: blood. Here the CDR3 reads CASGPRDEQYF. Here the CDR3 DNA reads TGTGCCAGCGGGCCACGAGACGAGCAGTACTTC.